This T cell receptor (beta chain) is from a study of CD8+ T cells in alopecia areata. Isolated RNA was reverse transcribed into cDNA used as the sequencing template. Generated by immunoSEQ multiplex PCR, the TCRdb table keeps only in-frame clones and is missing some. The sample has about 200,000 clones, approximately 61% seen once; the top ten hold around 0.44%. This clone appeared a few times. Germline values: CDR1 LGHNA, CDR2 YNFKEQ. With 3 bases clipped from V and 11 bases from J, the junction kept 12 bases outside the gene matches. CDR3 length: 15 amino acids. The material was CD4+ T cells sorted from blood, obtained at week 0. This clonotype was obtained from a human donor with alopecia areata. The genes are TRBV4-2 and TRBJ2-4; 8 nucleotides match TRBD1. The CDR3 coding sequence is TGTGCCAGCAGCCATCTGGACAGGGACGAAGATCTTCAGTACTTC. This translates into CASSHLDRDEDLQYF.